This T cell receptor beta chain was recovered during a study of blood T cell repertoires in COVID-19. Study summary: The origin of the acute and convalescent COVID-19 samples was the United States, Italy and Spain. From T cells, B-cell-depleted T cells, or PBMCs came the material, which was cDNA or gDNA.

The CDR3 runs to 16 residues. Germline V lookup: CDR1 SGHTA, CDR2 FQGNSA. After removal of 7 bases from V and 6 bases from J, the junction contained 13 bases not matched to a gene. Using immunoSEQ multiplex PCR, the repertoire was profiled, and TCRdb retains in-frame clones only, with some absent. Of under 250,000 clones listed, about 90% were seen once; the top ten hold around 0.84%. Those enrolled in Seattle joined during active infection and were followed longitudinally afterward. This TCR was recovered from a man between 60 and 75 years old with COVID-19, enrolled during active disease. The sequencing sample was made of peripheral blood. This chain connects TRBV7-2 to TRBJ2-1; 9 positions match TRBD2. CDR3 protein: CASTFRAGGPGNEQFF. The CDR3 coding sequence is TGTGCCAGCACCTTCCGCGCGGGAGGGCCGGGCAATGAGCAGTTCTTC.